This TCR beta chain was captured by sequencing in a study of T cells in Graves' hyperthyroidism and ophthalmopathy. Study conclusions and caveats: Blood also carried most thyroid clonotypes expanded above 0.001.

Trimming took 2 bases from V and 3 from J, leaving 17 bases between them. The germline CDR1 and CDR2 sequences are MNHEY and SMNVEV (reference sequence). The CDR3 is 18 residues long. TCR beta CDR3 regions were amplified from RNA. First-round RT-PCR with HTBI primers amplified the TCR CDR3 region. TCRdb reprocessed the multiplex PCR reads via MiXCR and lists one record per CDR3 protein. The sample shows 300,000 to 450,000 distinct CDR3 sequences, about 15% of them seen only once. This clonotype was counted between two and nine times. Its target is not known. The clonotype comes from a woman aged 60 to 75 with Graves' hyperthyroidism. Material for sequencing was blood. V gene TRBV27 combines with J gene TRBJ1-6; D call uncertain. The CDR3 sequence: CASSLTGPTSGYNSPLHF. The DNA of the CDR3 is TGTGCCAGCAGTTTAACCGGACCGACTAGCGGCTATAATTCACCCCTCCACTTT.